These T cell receptor beta chains were read from a single sample in a study of T cell changes during pregnancy in multiple sclerosis. Here immunoSEQ multiplex PCR was the method, and the copy in TCRdb shows in-frame clones only, minus some. The sample includes fewer than 65,000 clones, 90% to 95% of them seen just once. The source was peripheral blood, collected in the second trimester of pregnancy. These receptors came from a female donor with multiple sclerosis, enrolled in a pregnancy study. The CDR3 runs from the conserved cysteine through the conserved F or W. D genes are given only for firm matches. Expanded clones are given a class, and other clones once, few, many or no size at all.

V	J	D	length	size	DNA	CDR3
TRBV6-1	TRBJ2-5	.	13	few	TGTGCCAGCAGTGGTGCGGAACAAGAGACCCAGTACTTC	CASSGAEQETQYF
TRBV6-6	TRBJ1-2	.	12	.	TGTGCCACCTCTCCGGAGGACTATGGCTACACCTTC	CATSPEDYGYTF
TRBV4-1	TRBJ2-7	.	13	.	TGCGCCAGCGGCGATGTAGGGGCCTACGAGCAGTACTTC	CASGDVGAYEQYF
TRBV6-6	TRBJ2-7	.	13	.	TGTGCCAGCAGTTACCTGGTCAGCTACGAGCAGTACTTC	CASSYLVSYEQYF
TRBV5-1	TRBJ2-1	TRBD2	14	.	TGCGCCAGCAGCTTGGCCGGGGGGGACAATGAGCAGTTCTTC	CASSLAGGDNEQFF
TRBV7-6	TRBJ1-3	.	20	.	TGTGCCAGCAGCTTAGTCCCTCCCATGGACAGCCAAAGCTCTGGAAACACCATATATTTT	CASSLVPPMDSQSSGNTIYF
TRBV6-5	TRBJ2-2	TRBD1	15	.	TGTGCCAGCAGTCGAGGGGGCGCGAACACCGGGGAGCTGTTTTTT	CASSRGGANTGELFF
TRBV6-5	TRBJ2-5	.	14	.	TGTGCCAGCAGTGCGACTAGTTATCGAGAGACCCAGTACTTC	CASSATSYRETQYF
TRBV29-1	TRBJ2-7	TRBD1	14	.	TGCAGCGTTGAGTTACGGGACAGGGCCTACGAGCAGTACTTC	CSVELRDRAYEQYF
TRBV28	TRBJ1-5	TRBD1	16	.	TGTGCCAGCAGCCTCTATACAGGGGTTCTAAATCAGCCCCAGCATTTT	CASSLYTGVLNQPQHF
TRBV11-2	TRBJ2-4	TRBD1	17	.	TGTGCCAGCAGCCCCCAGGGACAGCTACTAACCAAAAACATTCAGTACTTC	CASSPQGQLLTKNIQYF
TRBV7-9	TRBJ2-3	TRBD1	15	.	TGTGCCAGCAGCCTCAGGGGGCTAAGCACAGATACGCAGTATTTT	CASSLRGLSTDTQYF
TRBV7-9	TRBJ2-5	TRBD2	13	.	TGTGCCAGCAGCCTATCAACCGGGACTAGCGAGTACTTC	CASSLSTGTSEYF
TRBV28	TRBJ1-2	.	13	.	TGTGCCAGCAGTTTAAAAATAGGGGTGGGCTACACCTTC	CASSLKIGVGYTF
TRBV13	TRBJ2-7	.	14	.	TGTGCCAGCAGCCGAAGACTAGAGCCCCACGAGCAGTACTTC	CASSRRLEPHEQYF
TRBV5-1	TRBJ1-1	.	16	.	TGCGCCAGCAGCAACGGGGCCGGGACACTGAGGACTGAAGCTTTCTTT	CASSNGAGTLRTEAFF
TRBV11-2	TRBJ2-1	TRBD2	15	.	TGTGCCAGCAGTTTGCGACTAGCGGGGTACAATGAGCAGTTCTTC	CASSLRLAGYNEQFF
TRBV9	TRBJ2-2	TRBD2	15	.	TGTGCCAGCAGCGCCTCCGGGACTATGGCCGGGGAGCTGTTTTTT	CASSASGTMAGELFF
TRBV19	TRBJ1-1	.	14	.	TGTGCCAGTAGTTCCAGGGCTCGGGACACTGAAGCTTTCTTT	CASSSRARDTEAFF
TRBV18	TRBJ1-2	.	15	.	TGTGCCAGCTCAGAGTTGGACAGCGGAAGAGGGGGCTACACCTTC	CASSELDSGRGGYTF
TRBV4-3	TRBJ2-2	TRBD2	16	.	TGCGCCAGCAGCCAGGGGGCGGGAGGGAACACCGGGGAGCTGTTTTTT	CASSQGAGGNTGELFF
TRBV28	TRBJ2-3	TRBD2	15	.	TGTGCCAGCAGCCAGACTAGCGGTTACACAGATACGCAGTATTTT	CASSQTSGYTDTQYF
TRBV9	TRBJ1-1	.	15	.	TGTGCCAGCAGCGTAGCCGTCGGGGGGACCACTGAAGCTTTCTTT	CASSVAVGGTTEAFF
TRBV20-1	TRBJ2-1	TRBD2	11	.	TGCAGTTCGGGGGGCTACAATGAGCAGTTCTTC	CSSGGYNEQFF
TRBV10-3	TRBJ2-7	.	15	.	TGTGCCATCAGTGAACCGACAGTGTATACCTACGAGCAGTACTTC	CAISEPTVYTYEQYF